A single sample gave rise to the 21 T cell receptor beta chains below, sequenced in a study of blood T cells in healthy people across ages. Combining a sample-barcoded 5' primer with a J-beta primer mix, a second PCR ran for 7 to 11 cycles. MiXCR was run by TCRdb on the 5' RACE reads, yielding one entry per CDR3 protein. The table includes 750,000 to 950,000 distinct CDR3 sequences, approximately 24% detected once. The data also belong to a second study, concerning T cells of mothers and their children.

Sequencing was carried out using blood. The source of these receptors is a boy between 10 and 17 years old in good health.

The rearrangement links TRBV5-1 to TRBJ2-6; D is undetermined. CDR1 and CDR2 from the germline V gene are SGHRS and YFSETQ. Trimming left V 0 bases short and J 2 bases short, with 6 bases between. The length of the CDR3 is 15 residues. CDR3 nucleotide sequence: TGCGCCAGCAGCTTGGAGGACCCTGGGGCCAACGTCCTGACTTTC. Encoded protein: CASSLEDPGANVLTF.

The genes are TRBV4-1 and TRBJ2-1; possible D gene TRBD2, 6 bases. Trimming left V 0 bases short and J 6 bases short, with 15 bases between. The CDR3 extends over 16 amino acids. Germline CDR1 is MGHRA and CDR2 is YSYEKL. This CDR3 is CASSQEEAGGINEQFF. CDR3 bases: TGCGCCAGCAGCCAAGAGGAAGCGGGTGGCATCAATGAGCAGTTCTTC.

This rearrangement joins TRBV27 to TRBJ1-3; 7 nucleotides match TRBD1. Losses at the gene ends were 5 bases for V and 8 bases for J; bases not matched to a gene: 12. The germline CDR1 and CDR2 sequences are MNHEY and SMNVEV (reference sequence). This CDR3 comprises 15 residues. DNA for the CDR3: TGTGCCAGCAGTCTCCTGGGACAGCTTGGGGACACCATATATTTT. It specifies CASSLLGQLGDTIYF.

The chain carries TRBV30 and TRBJ2-7; D possibly matches TRBD1 or TRBD2 (6 bases each). This CDR3 has 15 amino acids. V dropped 4 bases and J dropped 3 bases, with 19 bases sitting between them. CDR1 and CDR2 from the germline V gene are GTSNPN and SVGIG (reference sequence). The chain's CDR3 is CAWKGGRGGVYEQYF. In DNA form, the CDR3 reads TGTGCCTGGAAGGGGGGCAGGGGCGGGGTCTACGAGCAGTACTTC.

V and J are TRBV28 and TRBJ1-5; the D is unclear. CDR1 is MDHEN, CDR2 SYDVKM, per germline. The CDR3 runs 14 residues. Trimming left V 4 bases short and J 4 bases short, with 11 bases between. The CDR3 region is CASSYGLLNQPQHF. In DNA, the CDR3 is TGTGCCAGCAGTTACGGACTCCTGAATCAGCCCCAGCATTTT.

The CDR3: CASSVLGGDTEAFF. The CDR3 DNA reads TGCGCCAGCAGCGTCCTCGGGGGGGACACTGAAGCTTTCTTT. This chain joins TRBV5-1 and TRBJ1-1; perhaps TRBD1 as D (5 bases). V was clipped by 4 bases and J by 3 bases, with 13 bases between them. Germline-derived CDR1 and CDR2 are SGHRS and YFSETQ. The length of the CDR3 is 14 residues.

This rearrangement joins TRBV28 to TRBJ2-7; D is unresolved. Germline V CDR1 and CDR2: MDHEN, SYDVKM. This CDR3 is 15 amino acids long. Trimming left V 3 bases short and J 1 base short, with 13 bases between. The CDR3 region is CASSFGRVSSYEQYF. Here the CDR3 DNA reads TGTGCCAGCAGTTTCGGCCGGGTATCATCCTACGAGCAGTACTTC.

This chain uses TRBV15 with TRBJ1-4; 7 nucleotides match TRBD1. Trimming at V came to 5 bases and at J to 4 bases, leaving 16 bases not matched to a gene. The CDR3 totals 18 residues. CDR1 is LNHNV and CDR2 is YYDKDF in the germline V gene (reference sequence). In DNA, the CDR3 is TGTGCCACCAGCTTTCCGACAGGGACCGGGACCGATAATGAAAAACTGTTTTTT. Protein sequence: CATSFPTGTGTDNEKLFF.

V gene TRBV28 combines with J gene TRBJ2-3; 15 bases align to TRBD2. The CDR3 extends over 15 amino acids. After removal of 5 bases from V and 7 bases from J, the junction contained 4 bases not matched to a gene. Germline-derived CDR1 and CDR2 are MDHEN and SYDVKM. CDR3 coding DNA: TGTGCCAGCAGTCCGGGACTAGCGGGGGGCAATACGCAGTATTTT. It specifies CASSPGLAGGNTQYF.

This clonotype has only a few counts. The chain has TRBV5-1 and TRBJ2-3; 8 bases line up with TRBD2. After removal of 1 base from V and 5 bases from J, the junction contained 6 bases not matched to a gene. CDR1 is SGHRS and CDR2 is YFSETQ in the germline V gene. This CDR3 is 15 amino acids long. This chain's CDR3 is CASSLTWAGGDTQYF. The CDR3 DNA sequence: TGCGCCAGCAGCTTGACCTGGGCGGGGGGAGATACGCAGTATTTT.

This clonotype came up a few times. This rearrangement joins TRBV5-1 to TRBJ2-5; D unclear. CDR3 size: 14 residues. Germline CDR1 SGHRS, CDR2 YFSETQ. The V and J ends lost 2 bases and 1 base respectively, with 9 bases between them. CDR3 loop: CASSLRYPQETQYF. The CDR3 DNA sequence: TGCGCCAGCAGCTTAAGATACCCCCAAGAGACCCAGTACTTC. Supplemented by reference TRBV5-1 and TRBJ2-5, the full variable domain reads KAGVTQTPRYLIKTRGQQVTLSCSPISGHRSVSWYQQTPGQGLQFLFEYFSETQRNKGNFPGRFSGRQFSNSRSEMNVSTLELGDSALYLCASSLRYPQETQYFGPGTRLLVL.

V gene TRBV6-5 combines with J gene TRBJ2-7; the D is unclear. CDR3 length equals 12 residues. Germline V gene data show CDR1 as MNHEY and CDR2 as SVGAGI. With 6 bases removed from V and 0 bases from J, the gap between germline ends came to 6 bases. The CDR3: CASRQSSYEQYF. The CDR3 coding sequence is TGTGCCAGCAGACAGAGCTCCTACGAGCAGTACTTC.

V and J are TRBV6-6 and TRBJ2-5, with 8 nucleotides matching TRBD2. The end of the DNA aligns better with TRBJ2-1, so the J call may be wrong. CDR3 length equals 14 residues. Per the germline V gene, CDR1 is MNHNY and CDR2 is SVGAGI (reference sequence). The chain's CDR3 is CASRESGGGNEQFF. Here the CDR3 DNA reads TGTGCCAGCAGAGAAAGCGGGGGCGGCAATGAGCAGTTCTTC.

The CDR3 nucleotides read TGCAGTCTGACGAGGGGGAGCTCCTACAATGAGCAGTTCTTC. This encodes CSLTRGSSYNEQFF. The chain joins TRBV20-1 to TRBJ2-1; a weak D match, TRBD1 (6 bases). The CDR3 contains 14 residues. Germline V gene data show CDR1 as DFQATT and CDR2 as SNEGSKA (reference sequence). V lost 8 bases, J lost 0 bases, and 14 bases lay in between.

The chain couples TRBV6-5 to TRBJ2-1, with 10 bases that match TRBD2. This CDR3 has 16 residues. From germline, CDR1 is MNHEY and CDR2 SVGAGI. The J segment lost 6 bases and the V segment lost 6 bases, leaving 11 bases of the junction unmatched. The CDR3 DNA is TGTGCCAGCAGAGCCCTCAATAGCGGGAGGCGCAATGAGCAGTTCTTC. Its translation: CASRALNSGRRNEQFF.

The chain is built from TRBV11-2 and TRBJ2-7, with D possibly TRBD2 on 7 matching bases. The CDR3 length is 15 residues. Germline CDR1 reads SGHAT; CDR2 reads FQNNGV. Trimming pared 4 bases from V and 6 bases from J, leaving 19 bases between. The CDR3 loop reads CASSSFRGGSGEQYF. CDR3 sequence (DNA): TGTGCCAGCAGCTCCTTTAGGGGGGGAAGTGGCGAGCAGTACTTC.

The chain recombines TRBV27 with TRBJ2-5; D possibly corresponds to TRBD2 (5 bases). Germline-derived CDR1 and CDR2 are MNHEY and SMNVEV (reference sequence). V was trimmed by 3 bases and J by 0 bases, leaving 8 bases between them. The CDR3 runs 14 residues. CDR3 in DNA: TGTGCCAGCAGTTTCGAGGGCGACCAAGAGACCCAGTACTTC. As protein: CASSFEGDQETQYF.

The genes are TRBV5-1 and TRBJ2-4, with no clear D. V was trimmed by 0 bases and J by 3 bases, leaving 7 bases between them. CDR1 SGHRS and CDR2 YFSETQ come from the germline V gene. The CDR3 sequence is 14 residues long. The CDR3 DNA follows: TGCGCCAGCAGCTTGGACTTCGTCAAAAACATTCAGTACTTC. Translation: CASSLDFVKNIQYF.

The V gene is TRBV9, the J gene TRBJ2-1, with TRBD2 as a possible D gene (7 bases). The CDR3 is 18 amino acids. V was pared by 4 bases and J by 0 bases, with 20 bases between. CDR1 and CDR2 (germline): SGDLS, YYNGEE. CDR3 nucleotides: TGTGCCAGCAGCCCGAGGGGGGGGTCCCTGAGCTCCTACAATGAGCAGTTCTTC. This codes for CASSPRGGSLSSYNEQFF.

This clonotype was recorded once. The V call is TRBV7-3, the J call TRBJ1-2; D ambiguous. Germline-derived CDR1 and CDR2 are SGHTA and FQGTGA. CDR3 length: 15 residues. Trimming cost V 1 base and J 6 bases, with 15 bases left between them. For the CDR3, the DNA is TGTGCCAGCAGCTTAAACGGGGAGGCAGGCAATGGCTACACCTTC. It encodes CASSLNGEAGNGYTF.

V usage is TRBV24-1 and J usage is TRBJ2-7; D ambiguous. V lost 4 bases and J 3 bases, leaving 18 bases between the germline ends. The length of the CDR3 is 16 residues. Germline V gene sequence: CDR1 KGHDR, CDR2 SFDVKD. CDR3 sequence: CATSDCGDPILYEQYF. The DNA for the CDR3 is TGTGCCACCAGTGACTGCGGAGACCCGATTCTCTACGAGCAGTACTTC.